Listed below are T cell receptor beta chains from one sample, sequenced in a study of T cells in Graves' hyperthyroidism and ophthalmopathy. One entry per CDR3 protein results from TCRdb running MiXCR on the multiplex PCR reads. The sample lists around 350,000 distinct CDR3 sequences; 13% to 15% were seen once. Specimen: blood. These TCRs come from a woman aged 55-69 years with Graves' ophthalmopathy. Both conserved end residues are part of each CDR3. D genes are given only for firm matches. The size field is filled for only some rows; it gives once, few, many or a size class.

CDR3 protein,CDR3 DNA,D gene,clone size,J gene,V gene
CASRASGRDTGELFF,TGTGCCAGCAGGGCCAGCGGGAGGGACACCGGGGAGCTGTTTTTT,TRBD2,.,TRBJ2-2,TRBV12-3/TRBV12-4
CASSRTVNYGYTF,TGTGCCAGCAGCCGGACAGTTAACTATGGCTACACCTTC,.,many,TRBJ1-2,TRBV12-3/TRBV12-4
CASSPSRGEETQYF,TGTGCCAGCAGCCCCAGTCGGGGGGAAGAGACCCAGTACTTC,TRBD2,many,TRBJ2-5,TRBV7-9
CASSVRDRQPDTQYF,TGTGCCAGCAGTGTCCGGGACAGGCAACCAGATACGCAGTATTTT,TRBD1,few,TRBJ2-3,TRBV6-1
CSVIPAGDTQYF,TGCAGCGTGATTCCGGCGGGAGATACGCAGTATTTT,.,few,TRBJ2-3,TRBV29-1
CASRKLAGGQETQYF,TGTGCCAGCAGGAAACTAGCGGGAGGGCAAGAGACCCAGTACTTC,TRBD2,many,TRBJ2-5,TRBV2
CASSPHRDRGQDPPLHF,TGTGCCAGCAGTCCCCACCGGGACAGGGGGCAAGATCCACCCCTCCACTTT,TRBD1,few,TRBJ1-6,TRBV12-3/TRBV12-4
CASSFSVANTGELFF,TGTGCCAGCAGCTTTTCAGTCGCGAACACCGGGGAGCTGTTTTTT,.,many,TRBJ2-2,TRBV7-8
CASSGPGNRISPLHF,TGTGCCAGTAGTGGCCCGGGGAACCGGATTTCACCCCTCCACTTT,.,.,TRBJ1-6,TRBV19
CATLGTSRNEQFF,TGTGCCACCCTGGGGACTAGTCGCAATGAGCAGTTCTTC,TRBD2,many,TRBJ2-1,TRBV6-2/TRBV6-3
CSARALGTSGRRNEQFF,TGCAGTGCTAGAGCCCTCGGGACTAGCGGGAGACGAAATGAGCAGTTCTTC,TRBD2,many,TRBJ2-1,TRBV20-1
CASSLRGTYEQYF,TGCGCCAGCAGCCTCCGGGGGACCTACGAGCAGTACTTC,.,many,TRBJ2-7,TRBV5-1
CASTLSGYEQYF,TGTGCCAGCACCCTGTCCGGGTACGAGCAGTACTTC,.,many,TRBJ2-7,TRBV12-3/TRBV12-4
CSARGTGGMSSYNEQFF,TGCAGTGCTAGAGGGACAGGGGGGATGAGCTCCTACAATGAGCAGTTCTTC,TRBD1,.,TRBJ2-1,TRBV20-1
CASSLEGELNEQFF,TGCGCCAGCAGCCTAGAGGGGGAACTCAATGAGCAGTTCTTC,.,.,TRBJ2-1,TRBV5-1
CASSRSGTSGRYEQFF,TGTGCCAGCAGTCGCTCCGGGACTAGCGGGAGATATGAGCAGTTCTTC,TRBD2,once,TRBJ2-1,TRBV6-1
CASSLTGGRKNIQYF,TGTGCCAGCAGTTTAACAGGGGGCAGAAAAAACATTCAGTACTTC,TRBD1,many,TRBJ2-4,TRBV12-3/TRBV12-4
CASSSNRVGTQYF,TGTGCCAGCAGTTCCAACAGGGTCGGTACGCAGTATTTT,.,few,TRBJ2-3,TRBV27
CASILGSQQFF,.,.,many,TRBJ2-1,TRBV5-1
CASSSGGGVGEKLFF,TGCGCCAGCAGCTCGGGAGGGGGCGTCGGCGAAAAACTGTTTTTT,TRBD1,many,TRBJ1-4,TRBV5-1
CASSPGQGPQYEQFF,TGTGCCAGCAGCCCCGGGCAGGGGCCGCAGTATGAGCAGTTCTTC,.,many,TRBJ2-1,TRBV5-4
CASSRSGTGGPLAKNIQYF,TGTGCCAGCAGTCGTTCCGGGACAGGTGGGCCACTAGCCAAAAACATTCAGTACTTC,TRBD1,many,TRBJ2-4,TRBV28
CASIETPGQGSREQYF,TGTGCCAGCATCGAAACGCCGGGACAGGGATCAAGGGAGCAGTACTTC,TRBD1,many,TRBJ2-7,TRBV28
CASSLRQLYEQYF,TGTGCCAGCAGCCTCAGACAGCTATACGAGCAGTACTTC,.,many,TRBJ2-7,TRBV12-3/TRBV12-4
CASGPGGSGNTICF,TGTGCCAGCGGCCCGGGGGGCTCCGGAAACACCATATGTTTT,.,.,TRBJ1-3,TRBV7-2
CASSRLGGRIADTQYF,TGTGCCAGCAGTCGTTTGGGCGGGAGGATCGCAGATACGCAGTATTTT,TRBD2,.,TRBJ2-3,TRBV6-2/TRBV6-3
CSVPPRGETQYF,TGCAGTGTTCCCCCTCGGGGGGAGACCCAGTACTTC,.,.,TRBJ2-5,TRBV20-1
CASSLEPGPSYNEQFF,TGCGCCAGCAGCTTGGAACCGGGACCCTCCTACAATGAGCAGTTCTTC,.,.,TRBJ2-1,TRBV5-1
CASRSPGQGAGANVLTF,TGTGCCAGTAGATCTCCGGGACAGGGTGCCGGGGCCAACGTCCTGACTTTC,TRBD1,.,TRBJ2-6,TRBV19
CSARGGYSYNEQFF,TGCAGTGCTAGGGGCGGGTACTCCTACAATGAGCAGTTCTTC,.,many,TRBJ2-1,TRBV20-1
CASSSSTGPYNEQFF,TGTGCCAGCAGCTCGTCGACAGGACCCTACAATGAGCAGTTCTTC,.,many,TRBJ2-1,TRBV7-3
CAWSVRRGAQEKLFF,TGTGCCTGGAGTGTACGGAGAGGGGCGCAAGAAAAACTGTTTTTT,.,few,TRBJ1-4,TRBV30
CASVPQGERTEAFF,TGTGCCAGTGTCCCCCAGGGGGAACGCACTGAAGCTTTCTTT,TRBD1,.,TRBJ1-1,TRBV7-9
CASSLTGPNQEDTQYF,TGTGCCAGCAGCTTAACGGGCCCCAATCAGGAAGATACGCAGTATTTT,.,.,TRBJ2-3,TRBV7-3
CASSEVVGSQHF,TGTGCCAGCAGTGAAGTGGTTGGGTCTCAGCATTTT,.,many,TRBJ1-5,TRBV2
CAISDRETGDTEAFF,TGTGCCATCAGTGATAGGGAGACTGGCGACACTGAAGCTTTCTTT,.,few,TRBJ1-1,TRBV10-3
CSAARTSNEQYF,TGCAGTGCAGCCAGGACTAGCAACGAGCAGTACTTC,TRBD2,few,TRBJ2-7,TRBV20-1
CASTAGTRNTGELFF,TGTGCCAGCACCGCCGGGACTAGGAACACCGGGGAGCTGTTTTTT,TRBD2,.,TRBJ2-2,TRBV6-1
CASSPRTSGRIYNEQFF,TGTGCCAGCTCACCGAGGACTAGCGGGAGGATCTACAATGAGCAGTTCTTC,TRBD2,.,TRBJ2-1,TRBV18
CASSPGHQGSYEQYF,TGTGCCAGCAGCCCGGGACATCAGGGATCCTACGAGCAGTACTTC,.,many,TRBJ2-7,TRBV7-3
CASRGLSRKPIQYF,TGTGCCAGCAGGGGACTTTCTCGAAAACCCATTCAGTACTTC,.,many,TRBJ2-4,TRBV28
CASSSQVLGEKLFF,TGTGCCAGCAGTTCACAGGTTCTCGGTGAAAAACTGTTTTTT,.,.,TRBJ1-4,TRBV28